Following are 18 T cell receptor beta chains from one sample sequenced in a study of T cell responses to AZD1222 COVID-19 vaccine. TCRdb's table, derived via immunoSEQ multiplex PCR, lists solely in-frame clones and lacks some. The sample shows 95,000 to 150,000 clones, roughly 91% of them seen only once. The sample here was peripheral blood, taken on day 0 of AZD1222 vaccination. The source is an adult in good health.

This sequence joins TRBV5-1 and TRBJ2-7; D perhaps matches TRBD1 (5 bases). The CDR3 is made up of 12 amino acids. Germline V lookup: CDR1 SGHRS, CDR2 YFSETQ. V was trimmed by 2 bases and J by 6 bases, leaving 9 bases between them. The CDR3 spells CASSFSDTEQYF. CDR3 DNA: TGCGCCAGCAGCTTTTCGGACACCGAGCAGTACTTC.

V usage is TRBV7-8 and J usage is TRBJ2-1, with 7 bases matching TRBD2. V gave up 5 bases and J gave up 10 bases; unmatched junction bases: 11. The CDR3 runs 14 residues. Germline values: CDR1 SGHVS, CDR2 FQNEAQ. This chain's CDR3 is CASSGFWAGDEQFF. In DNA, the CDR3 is TGTGCCAGCAGCGGCTTTTGGGCGGGGGACGAGCAGTTCTTC.

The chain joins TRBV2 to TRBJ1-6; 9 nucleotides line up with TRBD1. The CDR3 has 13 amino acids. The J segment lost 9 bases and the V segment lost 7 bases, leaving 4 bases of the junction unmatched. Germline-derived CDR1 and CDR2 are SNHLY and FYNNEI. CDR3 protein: CASKDRGSSPLHF. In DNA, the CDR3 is TGTGCCAGCAAGGACAGGGGCTCTTCACCCCTCCACTTT.

In nucleotides, the CDR3 is TGTGCCAGTAGGCTACGAGACAGGGAGAACACTGAAGCTTTCTTT. This gives the protein CASRLRDRENTEAFF. V and J are TRBV19 and TRBJ1-1, with 7 nucleotides matching TRBD1. CDR1 is LNHDA and CDR2 is SQIVND in the germline V gene (reference sequence). V was pared by 6 bases and J by 1 base, with 8 bases of the junction left unmatched. This CDR3 is built from 15 residues.

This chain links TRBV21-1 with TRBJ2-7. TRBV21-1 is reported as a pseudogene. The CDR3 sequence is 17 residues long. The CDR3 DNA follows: TGTGCCGAGATTAGACGAGAAAACACTTCGCCTCACTACGAGCAGTACTTC. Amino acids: CAEIRRENTSPHYEQYF.

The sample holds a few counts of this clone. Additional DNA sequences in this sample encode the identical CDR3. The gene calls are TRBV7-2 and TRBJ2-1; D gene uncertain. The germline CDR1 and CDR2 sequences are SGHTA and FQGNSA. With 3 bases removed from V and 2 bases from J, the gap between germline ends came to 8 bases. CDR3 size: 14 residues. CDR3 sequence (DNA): TGTGCCAGCAGCTTTAGAAGGGCCTACAATGAGCAGTTCTTC. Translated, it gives CASSFRRAYNEQFF.

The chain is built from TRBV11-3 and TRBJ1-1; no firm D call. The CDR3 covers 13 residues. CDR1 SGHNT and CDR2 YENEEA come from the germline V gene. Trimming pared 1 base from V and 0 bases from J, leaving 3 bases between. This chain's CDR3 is CASSLVVNTEAFF. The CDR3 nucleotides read TGTGCCAGCAGCTTAGTGGTGAACACTGAAGCTTTCTTT.

CDR3 sequence reads: CASSLGSGAASEAFF. The CDR3 DNA reads as TGTGCCAGCAGCTTAGGGTCAGGGGCAGCTTCGGAAGCTTTCTTT. This chain uses TRBV13 with TRBJ1-1; D may be TRBD1 (6 bases). Looked up from germline, CDR1 is PRHDT and CDR2 is FYEKMQ (reference sequence). This CDR3 region has 15 residues. Trimming left V 0 bases short and J 8 bases short, with 16 bases between.

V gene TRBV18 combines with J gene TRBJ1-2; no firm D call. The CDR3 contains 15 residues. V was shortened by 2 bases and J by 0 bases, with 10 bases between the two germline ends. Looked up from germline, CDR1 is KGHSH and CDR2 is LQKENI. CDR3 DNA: TGTGCCAGCTCACCAGTTCGGGCCTCTAACTATGGCTACACCTTC. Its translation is CASSPVRASNYGYTF.

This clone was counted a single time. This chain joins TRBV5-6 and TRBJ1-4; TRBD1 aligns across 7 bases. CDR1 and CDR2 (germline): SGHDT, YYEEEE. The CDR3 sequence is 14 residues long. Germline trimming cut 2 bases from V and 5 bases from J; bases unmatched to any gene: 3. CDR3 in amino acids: CASSFRQGNEKLFF. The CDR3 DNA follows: TGTGCCAGCAGCTTCCGACAGGGAAATGAAAAACTGTTTTTT. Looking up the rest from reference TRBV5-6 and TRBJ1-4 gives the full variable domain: DAGVTQSPTHLIKTRGQQVTLRCSPKSGHDTVSWYQQALGQGPQFIFQYYEEEERQRGNFPDRFSGHQFPNYSSELNVNALLLGDSALYLCASSFRQGNEKLFFGSGTQLSVL.

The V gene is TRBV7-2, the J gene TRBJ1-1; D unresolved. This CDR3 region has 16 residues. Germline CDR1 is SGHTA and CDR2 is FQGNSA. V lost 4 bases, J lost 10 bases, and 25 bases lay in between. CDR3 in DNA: TGTGCCAGCAGCTCTCACACGAAGTGGACGTCTCTGGGAGCTTTCTTT. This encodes CASSSHTKWTSLGAFF.

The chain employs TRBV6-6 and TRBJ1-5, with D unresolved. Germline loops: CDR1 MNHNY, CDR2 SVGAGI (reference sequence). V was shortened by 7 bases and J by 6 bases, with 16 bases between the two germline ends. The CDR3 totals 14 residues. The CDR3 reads CASTKGRAGQPQHF. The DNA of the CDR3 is TGTGCCAGCACCAAAGGCCGGGCAGGTCAGCCCCAGCATTTT.

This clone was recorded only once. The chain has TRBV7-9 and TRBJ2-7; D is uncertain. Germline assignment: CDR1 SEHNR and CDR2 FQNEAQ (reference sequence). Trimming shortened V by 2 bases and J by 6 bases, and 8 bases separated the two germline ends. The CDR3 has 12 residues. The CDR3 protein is CASSLIRTEQYF. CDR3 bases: TGTGCCAGCAGCTTAATCAGGACCGAGCAGTACTTC.

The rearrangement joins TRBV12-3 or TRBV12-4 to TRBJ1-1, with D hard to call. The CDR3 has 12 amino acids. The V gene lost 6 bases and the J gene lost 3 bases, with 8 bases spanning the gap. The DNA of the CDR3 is TGTGCCAGCAGGACTGCGGACACTGAAGCTTTCTTT. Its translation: CASRTADTEAFF.

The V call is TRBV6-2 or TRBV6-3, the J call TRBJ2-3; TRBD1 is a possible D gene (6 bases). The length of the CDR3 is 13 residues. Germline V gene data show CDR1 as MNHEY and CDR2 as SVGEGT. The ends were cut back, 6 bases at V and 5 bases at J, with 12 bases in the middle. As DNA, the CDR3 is TGTGCCAGCAGCCCAAGGGGGAGAGATACGCAGTATTTT. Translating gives CASSPRGRDTQYF.

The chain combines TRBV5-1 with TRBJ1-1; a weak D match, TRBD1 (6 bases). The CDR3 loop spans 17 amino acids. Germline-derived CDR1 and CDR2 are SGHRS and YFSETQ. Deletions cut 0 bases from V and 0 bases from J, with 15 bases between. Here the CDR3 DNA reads TGCGCCAGCAGCTTGGCCGAGTGGGGGGCAATGAACACTGAAGCTTTCTTT. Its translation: CASSLAEWGAMNTEAFF.

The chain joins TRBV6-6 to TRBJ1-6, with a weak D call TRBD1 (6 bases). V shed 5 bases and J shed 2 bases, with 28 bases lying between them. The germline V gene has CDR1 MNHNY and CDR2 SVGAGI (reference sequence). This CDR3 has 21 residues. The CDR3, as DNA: TGTGCCAGCAGTCCTACTGTGTTGAACCGGGACACAGTCCCCTATAATTCACCCCTCCACTTT. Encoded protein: CASSPTVLNRDTVPYNSPLHF.

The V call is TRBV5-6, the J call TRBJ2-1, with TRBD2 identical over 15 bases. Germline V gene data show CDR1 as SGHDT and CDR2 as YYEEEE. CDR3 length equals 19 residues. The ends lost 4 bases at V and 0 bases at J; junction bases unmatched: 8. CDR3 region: CASSKRGLAGGPSYNEQFF. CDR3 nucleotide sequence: TGTGCCAGCAGCAAGCGCGGACTAGCGGGGGGGCCCTCCTACAATGAGCAGTTCTTC. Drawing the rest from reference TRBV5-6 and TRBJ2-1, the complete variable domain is DAGVTQSPTHLIKTRGQQVTLRCSPKSGHDTVSWYQQALGQGPQFIFQYYEEEERQRGNFPDRFSGHQFPNYSSELNVNALLLGDSALYLCASSKRGLAGGPSYNEQFFGPGTRLTVL.